The rows below give T cell receptor beta chains drawn from one sample of a study of blood T cell repertoires in COVID-19. The method was immunoSEQ multiplex PCR; TCRdb's version includes in-frame clones alone and lacks a portion of them. The sample has about 160,000 clones, approximately 88% seen once. The sequenced sample was peripheral blood. The source is a woman of 80 years or more with active or convalescent COVID-19. The CDR3 runs from the conserved cysteine through the conserved F or W. The D gene is left open where the match is weak. For some rows the clone size is stated as once, few or many, or as a class when expanded; others skip it.

v_gene	abundance	j_gene	d_gene	CDR3nt	CDR3aa
TRBV14	.	TRBJ1-3	.	TGTGCCAGCAGCCAGTACCAGGGAACGGGAAACACCATATATTTT	CASSQYQGTGNTIYF
TRBV9	.	TRBJ2-1	TRBD2	TGTGCCAGCAGCGTAGACGCGGGGGGGCACAATGAGCAGTTCTTC	CASSVDAGGHNEQFF
TRBV5-1	.	TRBJ2-7	TRBD1	TGCGCCAGCAGCTTGGGAGGGACAGGCAACGGCTACGAGCAGTACTTC	CASSLGGTGNGYEQYF
TRBV18	.	TRBJ2-3	TRBD1	TGTGCCAGCTCACCTTCGGGACAGGGCACAGATACGCAGTATTTT	CASSPSGQGTDTQYF
TRBV29-1	once	TRBJ1-1	.	TGCAGCGGAACTCTGAACACTGAAGCTTTCTTT	CSGTLNTEAFF
TRBV5-6	.	TRBJ2-3	TRBD2	TGTGCCAGCAGCTTGACTAGCGGGGCGAAAGATACGCAGTATTTT	CASSLTSGAKDTQYF
TRBV28	.	TRBJ1-5	.	TGTGCCAGCAGTTCCCCCGGGACTCTCAATCAGCCCCAGCATTTT	CASSSPGTLNQPQHF
TRBV19	.	TRBJ1-1	.	TGTGCCAGTAGTATACGGGTACAAGGGGCCATGAACACTGAAGCTTTCTTT	CASSIRVQGAMNTEAFF
TRBV6-5	.	TRBJ2-1	TRBD1	TGTGCCAGCAGTTCCCAGGGGGCGAATGAGCAGTTCTTC	CASSSQGANEQFF
TRBV19	.	TRBJ1-1	.	TGTGCCAGTAGTATAGGGCAGGTCTTT	CASSIGQVF
TRBV27	.	TRBJ2-1	TRBD2	TGTGCCCTGCGGGGGTCCTACAATGAGCAGTTCTTC	CALRGSYNEQFF
TRBV29-1	.	TRBJ2-1	.	TGCAGCGTTACTCCGTTCGTGTCAGAGCAGTTCTTC	CSVTPFVSEQFF
TRBV5-5	.	TRBJ1-1	.	TGTGCCAGCAGCTTGCTCCGGTCGGGGAACACTGAAGCTTTCTTT	CASSLLRSGNTEAFF
TRBV5-1	.	TRBJ2-5	.	TGCGCCAGCAGCTTGAGTACGTCTACCATCCAAGAGACCCAGTACTTC	CASSLSTSTIQETQYF
TRBV19	.	TRBJ2-1	.	TGTGCCAGTAGTGGGAGGTGGGGGGGCCTTATCAATGAGCAGTTCTTC	CASSGRWGGLINEQFF
TRBV2	once	TRBJ2-2	TRBD1	TGTGCCACACAGGGACAGTCGAACACCGGGGAGCTGTTTTTT	CATQGQSNTGELFF
TRBV18	.	TRBJ1-2	.	TGTGCCAGCTCCACCAGAGTAGCAGAAACTAACTATGGCTACACCTTC	CASSTRVAETNYGYTF
TRBV6-6	few	TRBJ1-1	.	TGTGCCAGCGGGCCGAATGTGGCTTTCTTT	CASGPNVAFF
TRBV10-3	.	TRBJ1-3	.	TGTGCCACCGGACTGCCCTCTGGAAACACCATATATTTT	CATGLPSGNTIYF
TRBV6-5	.	TRBJ1-5	.	TGTGCCAGCAGTTACTCGATCAGGGATAGCAATCAGCCCCAGCATTTT	CASSYSIRDSNQPQHF
TRBV7-9	.	TRBJ2-7	TRBD1	TGTGCCAGCAGCTTAGAGGGACAGGGGGCCTACGAGCAGTACTTC	CASSLEGQGAYEQYF
TRBV7-8	.	TRBJ1-3	.	TGTGCCAGCAGCTTAGCGAGTTTGGGGCAGAGGGGAAACACCATATATTTT	CASSLASLGQRGNTIYF
TRBV14	.	TRBJ1-1	TRBD1	TGTGCCAGCAGCCAACTCCAGGGGGCTTTCACTGAAGCTTTCTTT	CASSQLQGAFTEAFF